The 23 T cell receptor beta chains given below trace back to one sample, sequenced in a study of blood T cell repertoires in COVID-19. The repertoire was sequenced with immunoSEQ multiplex PCR; TCRdb's copy has only in-frame clones and lacks some. Of 220,000 or so clones detected, less than 85% appear once; the ten largest clones hold roughly 6%. Specimen: peripheral blood. The receptors here all came from a woman between 65 and 79 years old with acute or convalescent COVID-19.

The chain links TRBV24-1 to TRBJ1-1, with a weak D call TRBD1 (5 bases). Trimming removed 7 bases from V and 0 bases from J, with 8 bases in between. The germline gives CDR1 KGHDR, CDR2 SFDVKD. The length of the CDR3 is 13 residues. The CDR3 DNA follows: TGTGCCACCAGCGGACATATGAACACTGAAGCTTTCTTT. Its translation is CATSGHMNTEAFF.

The chain couples TRBV28 to TRBJ2-7, with D maybe TRBD1 (5 bases). This CDR3 contains 14 residues. Germline CDR1 reads MDHEN; CDR2 reads SYDVKM. The ends were cut back, 7 bases at V and 3 bases at J, with 16 bases in the middle. This CDR3 reads CASKNPTGSYEQYF. The DNA of the CDR3 is TGTGCCAGCAAAAATCCTACAGGCAGCTACGAGCAGTACTTC. The whole variable domain, filled in from reference TRBV28 and TRBJ2-7, reads DVKVTQSSRYLVKRTGEKVFLECVQDMDHENMFWYRQDPGLGLRLIYFSYDVKMKEKGDIPEGYSVSREKKERFSLILESASTNQTSMYLCASKNPTGSYEQYFGPGTRLTVT.

The chain is built from TRBV5-4 and TRBJ2-1; TRBD2 agrees at 14 bases. V shed 5 bases and J 8 bases; nucleotides not matched to a gene: 6. Per the germline V gene, CDR1 is SGHNT and CDR2 is YYREEE (reference sequence). CDR3 length equals 15 residues. CDR3 sequence: CASSPGTSGGYEQFF. Here the CDR3 DNA reads TGTGCCAGCAGTCCCGGGACTAGCGGGGGCTATGAGCAGTTCTTC.

To note about this clone: The sample carries other DNA sequences with the same CDR3. This chain connects TRBV27 to TRBJ2-1, with TRBD1 matching over 8 bases. The CDR3 length is 16 residues. J gave up 7 bases and V 0 bases, and 8 bases lay outside the gene matches. Germline values: CDR1 MNHEY, CDR2 SMNVEV (reference sequence). The CDR3 sequence is CASSLSLTGVGNEQFF. CDR3 in DNA: TGTGCCAGCAGTTTATCGTTGACAGGGGTTGGGAATGAGCAGTTCTTC.

The genes are TRBV29-1 and TRBJ1-1; TRBD1 might be the D (5 bases). Germline CDR1 and CDR2: SQVTM and ANQGSEA. V was cut by 7 bases and J by 2 bases, with 20 bases left in between. This CDR3 comprises 15 residues. The CDR3 loop reads CSAKIGGVLNTEAFF. CDR3 sequence (DNA): TGCAGCGCCAAAATTGGGGGGGTTCTAAACACTGAAGCTTTCTTT.

The table lists this clone with a count of one. The CDR3 is CASSPGFVGYTF. In DNA form, the CDR3 reads TGTGCCAGCAGCCCCGGTTTTGTAGGCTACACCTTC. The chain links TRBV13 to TRBJ1-2; D not resolved. V dropped 5 bases and J dropped 8 bases, with 12 bases sitting between them. Germline V gene data show CDR1 as PRHDT and CDR2 as FYEKMQ (reference sequence). The CDR3 runs to 12 residues.

This clone was seen once. The rearrangement joins TRBV7-8 to TRBJ2-5, with D possibly TRBD2 on 5 matching bases. V shed 7 bases and J shed 5 bases, with 23 bases lying between them. This CDR3 has 16 residues. Germline V gives CDR1 SGHVS, CDR2 FQNEAQ. For the CDR3, the DNA is TGTGCCAGCACCTCTCGGGGAATTACGATGATCGAGACCCAGTACTTC. It specifies CASTSRGITMIETQYF.

The chain is built from TRBV6-1 and TRBJ2-3, with a tentative D call TRBD1 (6 bases). CDR3 size: 18 residues. In germline, CDR1 is MNHNS, CDR2 SASEGT. Trimming removed 4 bases at V and 0 bases at J, with 20 bases between. CDR3 bases: TGTGCCAGCAGTGCCCCCCTGGGGTCAGGGGATAGCACAGATACGCAGTATTTT. This encodes CASSAPLGSGDSTDTQYF.

The V gene is TRBV12-3 or TRBV12-4, the J gene TRBJ2-2, with D perhaps TRBD1 (6 bases). Trimming left V 6 bases short and J 7 bases short, with 12 bases between. This CDR3 spans 13 amino acids. In nucleotides, the CDR3 is TGTGCCAGCAGAGAAGGACAGATCGGGGAGCTGTTTTTT. Protein: CASREGQIGELFF.

The rearrangement joins TRBV5-1 to TRBJ2-5, with 9 bases fitting TRBD1. J lost 2 bases, V lost 3 bases, and 8 bases had no gene match. This CDR3 has 16 residues. Germline-derived CDR1 and CDR2 are SGHRS and YFSETQ. Here the CDR3 DNA reads TGCGCCAGCAGCTCGCTCACCGGGACAGGGCAAGAGACCCAGTACTTC. This sequence encodes CASSSLTGTGQETQYF.

V is TRBV6-6 and J is TRBJ2-5; TRBD1 might be the D (6 bases). In germline, CDR1 is MNHNY, CDR2 SVGAGI (reference sequence). This CDR3 comprises 13 residues. Trimming stripped 7 bases from V and 1 base from J, with 10 bases between. The CDR3 loop reads CASNAGVQETQYF. Here the CDR3 DNA reads TGTGCCAGCAACGCAGGGGTCCAAGAGACCCAGTACTTC.

CDR3 bases: TGTGCCAGCAGCTTAGACCCGGGACAGGGTTTTTCCACCGGGGAGCTGTTTTTT. The encoded protein is CASSLDPGQGFSTGELFF. The chain combines TRBV11-2 with TRBJ2-2; 9 bases are shared with TRBD1. The junction had 9 bases not matched to a gene; V was cut back by 0 bases and J by 4 bases. Germline loops: CDR1 SGHAT, CDR2 FQNNGV. The CDR3 is made up of 18 amino acids. Full variable domain (remainder filled in from reference TRBV11-2 and TRBJ2-2): EAGVAQSPRYKIIEKRQSVAFWCNPISGHATLYWYQQILGQGPKLLIQFQNNGVVDDSQLPKDRFSAERLKGVDSTLKIQPAKLEDSAVYLCASSLDPGQGFSTGELFFGEGSRLTVL.

V gene TRBV5-1 combines with J gene TRBJ2-5; possible D gene TRBD2, 5 bases. Per the germline V gene, CDR1 is SGHRS and CDR2 is YFSETQ. The CDR3 runs to 15 residues. The V end lost 4 bases, the J end lost 5 bases, and 18 bases lay between the germline ends. In DNA form, the CDR3 reads TGCGCCAGCAGCGCGGGCGGCTTGATCGGGGAGACCCAGTACTTC. It codes for CASSAGGLIGETQYF.

This chain joins TRBV3-1 (or the pseudogene TRBV3-2) and TRBJ1-1, with a tentative D call TRBD1 (6 bases). The CDR3 loop spans 15 amino acids. Between the trimmed V and J ends, which lost 1 base and 4 bases, there was a span of 13 bases. The germline gives CDR1 LGHDT, CDR2 YNNKEL (reference sequence). CDR3: CASSQGGGAGTEAFF. In nucleotides, the CDR3 is TGTGCCAGCAGCCAAGGAGGGGGGGCGGGCACTGAAGCTTTCTTT.

The CDR3 spells CASSLGWGLDGETQYF. Written as DNA, the CDR3 is TGTGCCAGCAGCTTAGGATGGGGCCTCGATGGGGAGACCCAGTACTTC. The chain links TRBV7-9 to TRBJ2-5; TRBD1 is a possible D gene (5 bases). Trimming left V 1 base short and J 5 bases short, with 17 bases between. Germline V lookup: CDR1 SEHNR, CDR2 FQNEAQ (reference sequence). The CDR3 consists of 16 residues.

This chain uses TRBV11-3 with TRBJ2-7; D not certain. Germline CDR1 SGHNT, CDR2 YENEEA. V was shortened by 5 bases and J by 6 bases, with 17 bases between the two germline ends. The CDR3 is 14 residues long. The CDR3 spells CASSPSATVSEQYF. The CDR3, as DNA: TGTGCCAGCAGCCCGAGCGCGACTGTCTCCGAGCAGTACTTC.

The V and J genes are TRBV29-1 and TRBJ1-2, with D perhaps matching TRBD1 (5 bases). The CDR3 is made up of 11 amino acids. The germline CDR1 and CDR2 sequences are SQVTM and ANQGSEA. Trimming cost V 6 bases and J 6 bases, with 11 bases left between them. CDR3 residues: CSVQAGDGYTF. The CDR3 coding sequence is TGCAGCGTCCAGGCGGGGGATGGCTACACCTTC.

The chain is built from TRBV10-3 and TRBJ1-5; D perhaps matches TRBD1 (5 bases). The length of the CDR3 is 11 residues. V was pared by 10 bases and J by 6 bases, with 10 bases between. The germline V gene encodes CDR1 ENHRY and CDR2 SYGVKD. This chain's CDR3 is CATGSGQPQHF. As DNA, the CDR3 is TGTGCCACAGGGTCGGGTCAGCCCCAGCATTTT.

The rearrangement joins TRBV25-1 to TRBJ1-4; the D gene is possibly TRBD1 (6 bases). Trimming stripped 2 bases from V and 5 bases from J, with 9 bases between. The CDR3 has 14 residues. CDR1 is MGHDK, CDR2 SYGVNS, per germline. CDR3 nucleotide sequence: TGTGCCAGCAGTGAAGATCAGGGGAATGAAAAACTGTTTTTT. The encoded protein is CASSEDQGNEKLFF.

This chain connects TRBV20-1 to TRBJ1-1; 7 bases align to TRBD1. V shed 7 bases, J shed 7 bases, and the junction held 6 bases outside the gene matches. This CDR3 has 11 amino acids. The germline gives CDR1 DFQATT, CDR2 SNEGSKA (reference sequence). The CDR3 here is CSVGGRVEAFF. The CDR3 nucleotides are TGCAGTGTAGGGGGCCGGGTTGAAGCTTTCTTT.

The genes are TRBV30 and TRBJ2-3; 7 bases fit TRBD1. The CDR3 is made up of 15 amino acids. Per the germline V gene, CDR1 is GTSNPN and CDR2 is SVGIG (reference sequence). Trimming at V came to 0 bases and at J to 2 bases, leaving 5 bases not matched to a gene. The CDR3 here is CAWSVVTGYTDTQYF. The CDR3 coding sequence is TGTGCCTGGAGTGTAGTGACAGGGTACACAGATACGCAGTATTTT.

This rearrangement joins TRBV12-3 or TRBV12-4 to TRBJ2-7; 7 nucleotides align to TRBD1. CDR3 length: 13 amino acids. V shed 5 bases, J shed 7 bases, and the junction held 8 bases outside the gene matches. CDR3 bases: TGTGCCAGCAGTACGTACAGGGGCGGGGAGCAGTACTTC. This encodes CASSTYRGGEQYF.

This chain links TRBV19 with TRBJ1-1; 8 positions match TRBD1. The CDR3 contains 16 residues. CDR1 and CDR2 (germline): LNHDA, SQIVND (reference sequence). Germline trimming cut 7 bases from V and 3 bases from J; bases unmatched to any gene: 13. CDR3 protein: CASTPGTGVGDTEAFF. DNA of the CDR3: TGTGCCAGTACCCCGGGGACAGGTGTTGGGGACACTGAAGCTTTCTTT.